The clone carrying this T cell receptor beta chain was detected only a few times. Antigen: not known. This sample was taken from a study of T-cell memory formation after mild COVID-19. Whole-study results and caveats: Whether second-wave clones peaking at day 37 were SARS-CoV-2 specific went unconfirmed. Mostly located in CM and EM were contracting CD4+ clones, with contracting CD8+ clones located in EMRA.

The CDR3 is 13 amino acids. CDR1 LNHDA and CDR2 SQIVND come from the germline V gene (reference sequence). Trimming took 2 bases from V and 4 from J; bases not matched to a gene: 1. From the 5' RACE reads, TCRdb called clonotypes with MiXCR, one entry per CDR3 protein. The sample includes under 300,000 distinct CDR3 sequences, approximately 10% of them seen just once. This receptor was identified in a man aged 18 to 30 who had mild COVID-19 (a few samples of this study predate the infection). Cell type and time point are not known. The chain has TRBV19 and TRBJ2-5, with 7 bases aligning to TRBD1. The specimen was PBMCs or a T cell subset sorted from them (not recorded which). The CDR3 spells CASSITGAETQYF. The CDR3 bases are TGTGCCAGTAGTATAACAGGGGCAGAGACCCAGTACTTC.